These 24 T cell receptor beta chains came from one sample sequenced in a study of OX40 agonist ivuxolimab in advanced cancers. Repertoires were generated with immunoSEQ multiplex PCR, while TCRdb's copy carries only in-frame clones and drops some. The sample lists about 37,000 clones; approximately 90% were seen once. This sample comprised CD4+ or CD8+ T cells sorted from blood, obtained in a trial of the OX40 agonist ivuxolimab. Source of these receptors: an adult with an advanced solid tumor such as melanoma, head and neck, liver or kidney cancer.

This clone appeared once. The J gene is TRBJ2-7, the V gene TRBV2; TRBD1 aligns across 9 bases. V gave up 6 bases and J gave up 5 bases; unmatched junction bases: 11. The germline V gene encodes CDR1 SNHLY and CDR2 FYNNEI. There are 15 residues in the CDR3. DNA of the CDR3: TGTGCCAGCAGGGAACTGACAGGGGGGAAGAACGAGCAGTACTTC. This translates into CASRELTGGKNEQYF.

The rearrangement uses TRBV18 and TRBJ2-2; D uncertain. Germline CDR1 reads KGHSH; CDR2 reads LQKENI. CDR3 length equals 13 residues. V was pared by 4 bases and J by 5 bases, with 8 bases between. CDR3 coding DNA: TGTGCCAGCTCACAACTTCAGACCGGGGAGCTGTTTTTT. It specifies CASSQLQTGELFF.

The chain is built from TRBV18 and TRBJ1-5, with no clear D. This CDR3 comprises 14 residues. Germline CDR1 and CDR2: KGHSH and LQKENI. Deletions cut 2 bases from V and 5 bases from J, with 10 bases between. The CDR3 reads CASSPGDGDQPQHF. CDR3 nucleotides: TGTGCCAGCTCACCAGGGGATGGCGATCAGCCCCAGCATTTT. The variable domain in full, completed from reference TRBV18 and TRBJ1-5, reads NAGVMQNPRHLVRRRGQEARLRCSPMKGHSHVYWYRQLPEEGLKFMVYLQKENIIDESGMPKERFSAEFPKEGPSILRIQQVVRGDSAAYFCASSPGDGDQPQHFGDGTRLSIL.

The V gene is TRBV19, the J gene TRBJ1-2; D is unresolved. The V end was cut by 1 base, the J end by 4 bases, with 13 bases between. This CDR3 region has 15 residues. Germline CDR1 reads LNHDA; CDR2 reads SQIVND (reference sequence). DNA for the CDR3: TGTGCCAGTAGTATAGTTACTTTTCAAGGCTATGGCTACACCTTC. It encodes CASSIVTFQGYGYTF.

The chain is built from TRBV27 and TRBJ2-7, with D perhaps TRBD1 or TRBD2 (5 bases each). Germline assignment: CDR1 MNHEY and CDR2 SMNVEV (reference sequence). This CDR3 has 15 residues. V dropped 3 bases and J dropped 0 bases, with 12 bases sitting between them. This chain's CDR3 is CASSLKGTSSYEQYF. The CDR3 DNA follows: TGTGCCAGCAGTTTGAAGGGGACGAGCTCCTACGAGCAGTACTTC.

This rearrangement joins TRBV27 to TRBJ2-7, with D tentatively TRBD1 or TRBD2 (5 bases each). The CDR3 covers 17 residues. Deletions cut 6 bases from V and 0 bases from J, with 21 bases between. The germline gives CDR1 MNHEY, CDR2 SMNVEV (reference sequence). As DNA, the CDR3 is TGTGCCAGCAGAACCAGAGGGACCCCGCTATCCTCCTACGAGCAGTACTTC. Translating gives CASRTRGTPLSSYEQYF.

Only one count was recorded for this clone. This chain uses TRBV5-4 with TRBJ1-2, with TRBD1 identical over 7 bases. The CDR3 runs to 13 residues. Germline CDR1 is SGHNT and CDR2 is YYREEE (reference sequence). V shed 4 bases, J shed 2 bases, and the junction held 2 bases outside the gene matches. The CDR3 protein is CASSTTGNYGYTF. The CDR3 DNA reads TGTGCCAGCAGCACGACAGGGAACTATGGCTACACCTTC. The whole variable domain, filled in from reference TRBV5-4 and TRBJ1-2, reads ETGVTQSPTHLIKTRGQQVTLRCSSQSGHNTVSWYQQALGQGPQFIFQYYREEENGRGNFPPRFSGLQFPNYSSELNVNALELDDSALYLCASSTTGNYGYTFGSGTRLTVV.

The CDR3: CASSGFNAIGVYSNQPQHF. The DNA for the CDR3 is TGTGCCAGCAGTGGGTTCAATGCTATCGGGGTATATAGCAATCAGCCCCAGCATTTT. The rearrangement uses TRBV6-1 and TRBJ1-5; D gene unclear. Germline V lookup: CDR1 MNHNS, CDR2 SASEGT. This CDR3 contains 19 residues. With 4 bases removed from V and 0 bases from J, the gap between germline ends came to 22 bases.

The chain links TRBV7-3 to TRBJ2-1, with 9 bases matching TRBD2. V trimming: 5 bases; J trimming: 8 bases; junction bases outside the gene matches: 10. The germline V gene has CDR1 SGHTA and CDR2 FQGTGA. This CDR3 comprises 15 residues. The CDR3 DNA sequence: TGTGCCAGCAGCCCACCTGGCGGGGGGGCGGATGAGCAGTTCTTC. Translated: CASSPPGGGADEQFF.

The chain joins TRBV7-9 to TRBJ1-2; weak D call: TRBD1 (5 bases). V was pared by 5 bases and J by 8 bases, with 27 bases between. CDR1 is SEHNR and CDR2 is FQNEAQ in the germline V gene (reference sequence). The CDR3 loop spans 17 amino acids. CDR3 in amino acids: CASSPLGVGRSGGGYTF. CDR3 nucleotides: TGTGCCAGCAGCCCTTTGGGGGTGGGTCGGTCCGGAGGAGGCTACACCTTC.

The chain combines TRBV5-6 with TRBJ1-2; unclear D gene. This CDR3 comprises 15 residues. Germline V lookup: CDR1 SGHDT, CDR2 YYEEEE. V lost 2 bases, J lost 5 bases, and 16 bases lay in between. The CDR3 DNA follows: TGTGCCAGCAGCTTAGTGAGAGGCCCCGTTTATGGCTACACCTTC. Residues: CASSLVRGPVYGYTF.

This chain connects TRBV5-8 to TRBJ2-2, with D unclear. CDR1 is SGHTS, CDR2 YDEGEE, per germline. Deletions cut 0 bases from V and 1 base from J, with 4 bases between. The CDR3 sequence is 14 residues long. The CDR3 loop reads CASSLVLNTGELFF. Here the CDR3 DNA reads TGTGCCAGCAGCTTGGTTTTGAACACCGGGGAGCTGTTTTTT. The full variable domain, with the rest looked up from reference TRBV5-8 and TRBJ2-2, is EAGVTQSPTHLIKTRGQQATLRCSPISGHTSVYWYQQALGLGLQFLLWYDEGEERNRGNFPPRFSGRQFPNYSSELNVNALELEDSALYLCASSLVLNTGELFFGEGSRLTVL.

The CDR3, as DNA: TGTGCCACTCGTACACGGGCCGAGAATGAAAAACTGTTTTTT. It translates to CATRTRAENEKLFF. This chain joins TRBV19 and TRBJ1-4; D is ambiguous. The CDR3 has 14 amino acids. The V gene's germline CDR1 is LNHDA and CDR2 SQIVND (reference sequence). Trimming took off 10 bases at V and 5 bases at J, with 17 bases between the two ends.

With respect to this clone: A junction boundary mismatches the germline segment, possibly from a read error. The genes are TRBV19 and TRBJ2-1; 7 positions match TRBD2. The germline gives CDR1 LNHDA, CDR2 SQIVND (reference sequence). The CDR3 covers 14 residues. The CDR3 here is CASSIVGDYYEQFF. CDR3 coding DNA: TGTGCCAGTAGTATAGTAGGGGACTACTATGAGCAGTTCTTC.

This clone appeared a single time. This chain joins TRBV6-6 and TRBJ2-7; D gene ambiguous. CDR1 MNHNY and CDR2 SVGAGI come from the germline V gene (reference sequence). The V and J ends lost 3 bases and 5 bases respectively, with 5 bases between them. The CDR3 loop spans 11 amino acids. In DNA, the CDR3 is TGTGCCAGCAGTTATATTCACGAGCAGTACTTC. This gives the protein CASSYIHEQYF.

CDR3 amino acids: CASSYRDPPWDEQFF. In DNA form, the CDR3 reads TGCGCCAGCAGCTATAGGGACCCTCCTTGGGATGAGCAGTTCTTC. The genes are TRBV5-1 and TRBJ2-1; either TRBD1 or TRBD2 may supply D (5 bases each). Trimming took off 3 bases at V and 8 bases at J, with 18 bases between the two ends. From germline, CDR1 is SGHRS and CDR2 YFSETQ. The CDR3 runs 15 residues.

J is TRBJ1-4 and V is TRBV2, with D possibly being TRBD1 (5 bases). CDR1 SNHLY and CDR2 FYNNEI come from the germline V gene. Trimming shortened V by 6 bases and J by 4 bases, and 18 bases separated the two germline ends. The CDR3 has 16 amino acids. CDR3 coding DNA: TGTGCCAGCAGCCCCGGGATGGGACGGATTAATGAAAAACTGTTTTTT. Protein: CASSPGMGRINEKLFF.

The J gene is TRBJ1-2, the V gene TRBV2, with 8 bases identical to TRBD1. The CDR3 is 14 amino acids. J was trimmed by 7 bases and V by 6 bases; bases with no gene match: 10. Germline V CDR1 and CDR2: SNHLY, FYNNEI. This CDR3 is CASRADREIVGYTF. CDR3 DNA sequence: TGTGCCAGCAGGGCGGACAGGGAAATAGTTGGCTACACCTTC.

The chain links TRBV7-8 to TRBJ1-5, with 8 bases fitting TRBD1. The CDR3 has 16 residues. J gave up 3 bases and V 5 bases, and 9 bases lay outside the gene matches. Looked up from germline, CDR1 is SGHVS and CDR2 is FQNEAQ. CDR3: CASSVGQGLVNQPQHF. CDR3 bases: TGTGCCAGCAGCGTTGGACAGGGTTTGGTCAATCAGCCCCAGCATTTT.

This clone was seen only once. The junction shows a germline mismatch at one end, possibly a read error. The chain employs TRBV15 and TRBJ2-4; the D gene could be TRBD1 or TRBD2 (5 bases each). Germline CDR1 reads LNHNV; CDR2 reads YYDKDF (reference sequence). The CDR3 covers 14 residues. The DNA for the CDR3 is TGTGCCACCAGCAGAGGGGGGACGAAAAGCATTCAGTACTTC. This gives the protein CATSRGGTKSIQYF.

This clone was found once. The chain recombines TRBV5-1 with TRBJ2-6; tentative D call: TRBD1 (5 bases). CDR3 length: 17 amino acids. V lost 0 bases to trimming and J lost 1 base, with 11 bases between them. Per germline, CDR1 SGHRS and CDR2 YFSETQ. In DNA form, the CDR3 reads TGCGCCAGCAGCTTGGAACTCTCAGGGTCTGGGGCCAACGTCCTGACTTTC. It encodes CASSLELSGSGANVLTF.

This clone was detected once. V gene TRBV2 combines with J gene TRBJ1-4; 9 nucleotides align to TRBD1. Germline lookup yields CDR1 SNHLY and CDR2 FYNNEI. CDR3 length: 15 amino acids. Unmatched junction bases numbered 6, after V lost 2 bases and J lost 8 bases. The DNA for the CDR3 is TGTGCCAGCAGTGAATGGGGGACAGGGTCGGAAAAACTGTTTTTT. Translated: CASSEWGTGSEKLFF.

This clone was seen only a few times. J is TRBJ2-3 and V is TRBV7-9; perhaps D is TRBD1 or TRBD2 (5 bases each). Trimming took off 5 bases at V and 2 bases at J, with 14 bases between the two ends. The CDR3 has 15 residues. Germline CDR1 reads SEHNR; CDR2 reads FQNEAQ (reference sequence). Here the CDR3 reads CASSGRDGNTDTQYF. For the CDR3, the DNA is TGTGCCAGCAGCGGACGGGACGGGAACACAGATACGCAGTATTTT.

Comment on this clone: A read error may account for a junction end that differs from germline. The chain recombines TRBV4-1 with TRBJ1-4; 9 bases are a match to TRBD1. The CDR3 contains 15 residues. Germline loops: CDR1 MGHRA, CDR2 YSYEKL. The DNA of the CDR3 is TGCGCCGGCAGCCAAGAGGGACAGGGTAGTGAAAAACTGTTTTTT. Protein sequence: CAGSQEGQGSEKLFF.